This T cell receptor (beta chain) came from a study of Tregs in tolerant kidney transplant recipients. Sequencing was performed with immunoSEQ multiplex PCR; in TCRdb, only in-frame clones are kept and a portion is missing. The repertoire consists of around 50,000 clones, with about 92% occurring once and the leading ten covering 15% to 17%. Related graft donors supplied nonmyeloablative bone marrow transplants, and mixed chimerism was transient. The TCR comes from a human patient who received a combined kidney and bone marrow transplant. Some T cells may be transferred from the graft donor. Sequenced here: CD8+ T cells from blood (PBMCs), sampled 12 months after the transplant.

CDR3 DNA: TGTGCCTGGAGTGAGGGGTATGTACACGAGCAGTACTTC. Protein sequence: CAWSEGYVHEQYF. The chain combines TRBV30 with TRBJ2-7; possibly TRBD1 for D (5 bases). CDR3 length equals 13 residues. V gave up 1 base and J gave up 5 bases, with 12 bases separating them. CDR1 and CDR2 (germline): GTSNPN, SVGIG (reference sequence).